The clone carrying this TCR beta chain was observed a handful of times. The target antigen is unknown. TCRdb passed the reads through MiXCR, listing each CDR3 protein once. The table records hundreds of thousands of distinct CDR3 sequences, 20% to 25% of them present only once. These data originate in a study of T cell repertoires in cytomegalovirus infection. Study details: Both a matching HLA type and CMV infection were indicated by public TCR beta signatures. Study-wide results and caveats: Dominant in the ex vivo response were TCR beta clonotypes restricted by HLA-C and specific for CMV. Totalled public TCR beta family frequency picked out people who carried CMV plus the relevant HLA.

Trimming took off 4 bases at V and 5 bases at J, with 14 bases between the two ends. This CDR3 has 15 amino acids. The germline V gene encodes CDR1 MNHEY and CDR2 SVGEGT. This receptor was obtained from a human donor in good health (CMV status not recorded). Some clones in this sample may be carry-over from other donors' samples. The gene calls are TRBV6-2 or TRBV6-3 and TRBJ2-2; D may be TRBD1 (6 bases). The sample comprised CD8+ T cells from PBMCs. In DNA, the CDR3 is TGTGCCAGCAGTTCCTATAACCAGGGGACCGGGGAGCTGTTTTTT. It codes for CASSSYNQGTGELFF.